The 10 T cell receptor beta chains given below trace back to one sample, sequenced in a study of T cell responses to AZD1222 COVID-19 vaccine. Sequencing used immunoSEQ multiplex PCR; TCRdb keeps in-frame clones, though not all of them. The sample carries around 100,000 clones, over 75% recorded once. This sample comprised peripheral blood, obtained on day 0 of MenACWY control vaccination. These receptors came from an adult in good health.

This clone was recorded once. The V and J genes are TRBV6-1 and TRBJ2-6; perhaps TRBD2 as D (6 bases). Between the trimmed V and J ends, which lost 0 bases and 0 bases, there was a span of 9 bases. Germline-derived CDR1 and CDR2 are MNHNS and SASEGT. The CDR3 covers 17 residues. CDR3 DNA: TGTGCCAGCAGTGAAGCAGGGCGGGGCTCTGGGGCCAACGTCCTGACTTTC. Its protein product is CASSEAGRGSGANVLTF.

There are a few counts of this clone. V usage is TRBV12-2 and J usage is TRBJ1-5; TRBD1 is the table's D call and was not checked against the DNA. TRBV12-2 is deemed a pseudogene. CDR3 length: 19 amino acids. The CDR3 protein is CASRPQRRDRGRRNQPQHF. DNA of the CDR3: TGTGCAAGTCGCCCGCAAAGACGAGACAGGGGCCGCCGCAATCAGCCCCAGCATTTT.

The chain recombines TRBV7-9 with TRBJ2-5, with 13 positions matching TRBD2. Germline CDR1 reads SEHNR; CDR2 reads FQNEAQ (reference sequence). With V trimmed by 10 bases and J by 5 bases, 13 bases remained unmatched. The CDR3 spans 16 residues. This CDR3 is CANSLGLAGDGETQYF. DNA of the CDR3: TGTGCCAACTCCCTAGGACTAGCGGGAGATGGGGAGACCCAGTACTTC.

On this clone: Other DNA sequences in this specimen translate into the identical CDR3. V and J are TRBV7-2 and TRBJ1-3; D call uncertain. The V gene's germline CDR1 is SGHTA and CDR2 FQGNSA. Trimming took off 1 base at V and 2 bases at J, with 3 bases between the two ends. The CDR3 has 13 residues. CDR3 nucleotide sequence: TGTGCCAGCAGCTTAGGCGCTGGAAACACCATATATTTT. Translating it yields CASSLGAGNTIYF.

As DNA, the CDR3 is TGTGCCAGCAGCCCGGGACTAGCGGGAGGGCCGGTCGATGAGCAGTTCTTC. Translated, it gives CASSPGLAGGPVDEQFF. The rearrangement links TRBV3-1 (or the pseudogene TRBV3-2) to TRBJ2-1, with 16 bases fitting TRBD2. Germline V gene data show CDR1 as LGHDT and CDR2 as YNNKEL (reference sequence). V was pared by 4 bases and J by 8 bases, with 8 bases of the junction left unmatched. The CDR3 length is 17 residues.

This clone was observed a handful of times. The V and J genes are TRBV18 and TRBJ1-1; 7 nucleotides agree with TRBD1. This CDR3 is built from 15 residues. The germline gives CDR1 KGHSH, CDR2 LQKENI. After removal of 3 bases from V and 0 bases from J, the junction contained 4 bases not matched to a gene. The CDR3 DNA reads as TGTGCCAGCTCACCCGAGGGACAGATGAACACTGAAGCTTTCTTT. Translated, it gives CASSPEGQMNTEAFF.

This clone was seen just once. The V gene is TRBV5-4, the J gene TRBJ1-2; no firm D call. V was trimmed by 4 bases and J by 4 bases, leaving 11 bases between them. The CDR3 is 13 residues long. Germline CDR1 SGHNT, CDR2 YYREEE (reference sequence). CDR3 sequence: CASSPGLSYGYTF. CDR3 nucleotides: TGTGCCAGCAGCCCCGGACTGAGCTATGGCTACACCTTC.

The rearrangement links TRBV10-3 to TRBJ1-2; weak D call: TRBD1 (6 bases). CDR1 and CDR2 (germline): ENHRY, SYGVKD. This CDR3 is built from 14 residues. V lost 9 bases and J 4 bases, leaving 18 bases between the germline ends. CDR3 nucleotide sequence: TGTGCCATGTCGGAGACAGGAGAGGGCTATGGCTACACCTTC. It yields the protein CAMSETGEGYGYTF.

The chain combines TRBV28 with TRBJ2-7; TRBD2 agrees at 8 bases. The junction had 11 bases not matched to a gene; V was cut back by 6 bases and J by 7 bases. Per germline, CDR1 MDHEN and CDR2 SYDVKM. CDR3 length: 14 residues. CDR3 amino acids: CASRTQGLGGEQYF. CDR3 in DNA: TGTGCCAGCAGGACGCAGGGACTAGGAGGGGAGCAGTACTTC.

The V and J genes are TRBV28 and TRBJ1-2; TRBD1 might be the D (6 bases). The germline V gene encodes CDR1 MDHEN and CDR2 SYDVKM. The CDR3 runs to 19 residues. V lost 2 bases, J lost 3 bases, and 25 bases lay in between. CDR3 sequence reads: CASSLPPGHHLWRYYGYTF. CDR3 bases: TGTGCCAGCAGTTTACCCCCGGGACACCATCTTTGGAGGTACTATGGCTACACCTTC.